This T cell receptor beta chain was found in a study of blood T cell repertoires in COVID-19. Sequencing was performed with immunoSEQ multiplex PCR; in TCRdb, only in-frame clones are kept and a portion is missing. Seen here are some 260,000 clones, 88% observed once, and the top ten hold roughly 10%. A Seattle source enrolled patients during active infection and followed them longitudinally. This clonotype was sampled from a woman between 65 and 79 years old with COVID-19, enrolled during active disease. Sequenced sample: peripheral blood.

DNA of the CDR3: TGTGCCAGCAGTGTGGCTCGCAGTTCACCCCTCCACTTT. This sequence encodes CASSVARSSPLHF. This chain connects TRBV6-4 to TRBJ1-6, with D uncertain. The V end was cut by 4 bases, the J end by 9 bases, with 10 bases between. Germline CDR1 and CDR2: MRHNA and SNTAGT. This CDR3 contains 13 residues.